This T cell receptor (beta chain) is drawn from a study of memory CD4+ T cells and cytomegalovirus serostatus. Study background: This sample comes from healthy Belgian adults, 9 CMV seropositive, 24 seronegative.

The sort gate was single viable CD3+CD4+CD8-CD45RO+ cells for memory CD4+ T cells. Total CD4+ T cells were enriched by CD4 positive selection. V lost 6 bases to trimming and J lost 4 bases; unmatched junction nucleotides: 6. Germline V lookup: CDR1 MNHEY, CDR2 SVGAGI. The CDR3 spans 14 residues. Concerning this clone: The antigen is not known.

The study's findings and limits: Of 150 to 200 reported CMV TCRbeta sequences, 65 to 85 were found in memory CD4+ repertoires. A US-trained random forest predicted CMV serostatus with median AUC about 0.92.

Assay: immunoSEQ multiplex PCR; the TCRdb copy retains only in-frame clones and omits some. The repertoire holds tens of thousands of clones, with around 80% as singletons. This clonotype was sampled from an adult in good health and CMV-seronegative. The chain recombines TRBV6-5 with TRBJ1-2; 9 nucleotides agree with TRBD1. The sample comprised memory CD4+ T cells from blood. The CDR3 bases are TGTGCCAGCAGACGCGGGACAGGGACCTATGGCTACACCTTC. Its protein is CASRRGTGTYGYTF.